Following are 9 T cell receptor beta chains from one sample sequenced in a study of blood T cells in healthy people across ages. Through a sample-barcoded 5' primer and a J-beta primer mix, a second PCR was run for roughly 7 to 11 cycles. MiXCR was run by TCRdb on the 5' RACE reads, yielding one entry per CDR3 protein. Of about 690,000 distinct CDR3 sequences in the sample, 35% to 50% were seen once. Sequenced: blood. The receptors originated from a man at least 80 years old in good health.

The chain uses TRBV6-1 and TRBJ2-2; 8 bases line up with TRBD2. The CDR3 runs to 15 residues. V trimming: 6 bases; J trimming: 4 bases; junction bases outside the gene matches: 7. Per the germline V gene, CDR1 is MNHNS and CDR2 is SASEGT. In DNA form, the CDR3 reads TGTGCCAGCAGGAAAGGGACTAGTTCCACCGGGGAGCTGTTTTTT. As protein: CASRKGTSSTGELFF.

This clonotype appeared a few times. This chain joins TRBV7-2 and TRBJ2-5, with D unclear. Germline-derived CDR1 and CDR2 are SGHTA and FQGNSA. V was trimmed by 6 bases and J by 7 bases, leaving 15 bases between them. There are 13 residues in the CDR3. The CDR3 nucleotides are TGTGCCAGCAGTTCGGACGTAGTTGGGACCCAGTACTTC. As protein: CASSSDVVGTQYF.

CDR3 sequence: CASSLFAGRTDTQYF. The CDR3 nucleotides read TGTGCCAGCAGCTTATTTGCAGGACGCACAGATACGCAGTATTTT. The V call is TRBV7-6, the J call TRBJ2-3, with D unresolved. V was pared by 2 bases and J by 1 base, with 10 bases between. From germline, CDR1 is SGHVS and CDR2 FNYEAQ. There are 15 residues in the CDR3.

This clonotype was counted only a few times. Here the CDR3 reads CASSQSHSYNEQFF. The DNA for the CDR3 is TGTGCCAGCAGCCAATCTCACAGTTACAATGAGCAGTTCTTC. This chain connects TRBV3-1 to TRBJ2-1; no definite D call. This CDR3 has 14 residues. Germline values: CDR1 LGHDT, CDR2 YNNKEL (reference sequence). V lost 2 bases and J lost 4, with 9 bases in between.

The genes are TRBV9 and TRBJ2-5, with D uncertain. The J call may be incorrect, as the DNA end agrees better with TRBJ2-7. Germline CDR1 SGDLS, CDR2 YYNGEE. This CDR3 region has 12 residues. In DNA, the CDR3 is TGTGCCAGCAGCGGGCTGACCTACGAGCAGTACTTC. Translated: CASSGLTYEQYF.

This clonotype was found many times. The rearrangement uses TRBV14 and TRBJ2-5; D might be TRBD1 or TRBD2, each matching 5 bases. V shed 4 bases and J shed 4 bases, with 16 bases lying between them. The CDR3 totals 15 residues. CDR1 is SGHDN and CDR2 is FVKESK in the germline V gene. The CDR3 DNA sequence: TGTGCCAGCAGCCTAGGGACGAGCAACCTAGAGACCCAGTACTTC. Translation gives CASSLGTSNLETQYF.

This clonotype has ten or more counts. The chain joins TRBV4-3 to TRBJ2-7, with 10 bases that match TRBD2. J was trimmed by 7 bases and V by 0 bases; bases with no gene match: 6. CDR3 size: 15 residues. The germline V gene encodes CDR1 LGHNA and CDR2 YSLEER. CDR3 sequence (DNA): TGCGCCAGCAGCCAAGATTACCTAGCGGGAGATGAGCAGTACTTC. The encoded protein is CASSQDYLAGDEQYF.

The CDR3 is CASSFELGLGGELFF. For the CDR3, the DNA is TGTGCCAGCAGTTTTGAATTGGGCCTCGGCGGGGAGCTGTTTTTT. The chain is built from TRBV28 and TRBJ2-2; no reliable D call. CDR1 and CDR2 (germline): MDHEN, SYDVKM. The ends were cut back, 3 bases at V and 7 bases at J, with 15 bases in the middle. The CDR3 runs 15 residues.

This clonotype was seen more than once but under ten times. The chain joins TRBV10-3 to TRBJ1-2; D is perhaps TRBD1 (6 bases). The CDR3 totals 13 residues. V shed 5 bases and J shed 6 bases, with 13 bases lying between them. Germline CDR1 ENHRY, CDR2 SYGVKD. The CDR3 protein is CAISLQGEDGYTF. The CDR3 nucleotides are TGTGCCATCAGTCTACAGGGCGAAGATGGCTACACCTTC.